This TCR beta chain was recovered during a study of T cell responses to AZD1222 COVID-19 vaccine. Notes on the study in general: Baseline antibody screening turned up just a handful of seropositive AZD1222 recipients. Repertoire sampling was restricted to post-peak T cell response timepoints.

TCRdb's table, derived via immunoSEQ multiplex PCR, lists solely in-frame clones and lacks some. The table has around 100,000 clones, more than 90% seen once. Per the germline V gene, CDR1 is SGDLS and CDR2 is YYNGEE. The CDR3 has 15 residues. Losses at the gene ends were 3 bases for V and 7 bases for J; bases not matched to a gene: 7. Comment on this clone: Its antigen is unknown.

J is TRBJ1-6 and V is TRBV9, with TRBD1 identical over 7 bases. Sequencing was performed on peripheral blood, taken on day 0 of AZD1222 vaccination. This sequence originates from an adult in good health. The CDR3 coding sequence is TGTGCCAGCAGCGGATCGGGACAGCCGAATTCACCCCTCCACTTT. It translates to CASSGSGQPNSPLHF.